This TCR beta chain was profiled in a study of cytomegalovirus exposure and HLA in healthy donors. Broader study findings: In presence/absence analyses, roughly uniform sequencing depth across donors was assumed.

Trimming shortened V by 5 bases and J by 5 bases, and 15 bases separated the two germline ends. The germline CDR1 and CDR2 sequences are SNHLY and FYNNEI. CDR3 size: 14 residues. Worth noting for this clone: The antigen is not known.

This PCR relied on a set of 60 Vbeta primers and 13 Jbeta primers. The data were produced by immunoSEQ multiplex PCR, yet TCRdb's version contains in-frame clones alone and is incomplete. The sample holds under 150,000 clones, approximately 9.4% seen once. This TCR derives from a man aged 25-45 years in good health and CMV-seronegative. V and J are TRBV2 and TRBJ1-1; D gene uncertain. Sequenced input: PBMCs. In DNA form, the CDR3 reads TGTGCCAGCAGTCTTCTTAGTGGCGGGACTGAAGCTTTCTTT. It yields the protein CASSLLSGGTEAFF.